The source of this TCR beta chain is a study of cytomegalovirus exposure and HLA in healthy donors. Study in general: The Caucasian-associated ancestry cluster held roughly 84% of 300 to 450 genotyped donors.

In regard to this clone: Its antigen is not identified.

CDR3 size: 14 residues. In germline, CDR1 is MNHNS, CDR2 SASEGT. Germline trimming cut 6 bases from V and 7 bases from J; bases unmatched to any gene: 11. 13 Jbeta primers and 60 Vbeta primers were used for the PCR. Assay used: immunoSEQ multiplex PCR; TCRdb lists only in-frame clones, some missing. Of around 130,000 clones listed, around 75% are singletons. Findings of the study overall: The study reported that TCR beta sequences accurately predicted HLA-A and HLA-B alleles in most subjects.

Material: PBMCs. The chain links TRBV6-1 to TRBJ1-1, with 7 bases that match TRBD1. This clonotype originated in a man younger than 40 in good health and CMV-seronegative. The CDR3 region is CASSVGQETFEAFF. The CDR3 DNA reads TGTGCCAGCAGCGTTGGACAGGAGACCTTTGAAGCTTTCTTT.